This T cell receptor beta chain was identified during a study of Ad26.COV2.S vaccination and SARS-CoV-2 variants. Here immunoSEQ multiplex PCR was the method, and the copy in TCRdb shows in-frame clones only, minus some. The sample has hundreds of thousands of clones; 88% are singletons. Treatment specified: 19 received Ad26.COV2.S at low or high dose, single or two shots; about 5 received placebo; per-sample allocation not given. At day 63 after the first vaccine or placebo injection, samples were drawn. Expressing Wuhan-strain SARS-CoV-2 spike, an Ad26 vector served as the vaccine. Germline-derived CDR1 and CDR2 are SGHTA and FQGTGA. V was cut by 6 bases and J by 6 bases, with 14 bases left in between. The CDR3 runs to 14 residues.

The chain has TRBV7-3 and TRBJ1-4; D possibly corresponds to TRBD1 (5 bases). This specimen was peripheral blood, taken in a trial of Ad26.COV2.S vaccine versus placebo. The receptor was isolated from a person between 18 and 60 years old who received the Ad26.COV2.S COVID-19 vaccine or a placebo. For the CDR3, the DNA is TGTGCCAGCAGGGGGGATACCACGGATGAAAAACTGTTTTTT. This gives the protein CASRGDTTDEKLFF. The variable domain in full, with the rest retrieved from reference TRBV7-3 and TRBJ1-4, is GAGVSQTPSNKVTEKGKYVELRCDPISGHTALYWYRQSLGQGPEFLIYFQGTGAADDSGLPNDRFFAVRPEGSVSTLKIQRTERGDSAVYLCASRGDTTDEKLFFGSGTQLSVL.